The 10 T cell receptor beta chains reported below all come from one sample, sequenced in a study of blood T cell repertoires in COVID-19. Libraries were prepared by immunoSEQ multiplex PCR; TCRdb keeps only in-frame clonotypes and omits some of them. Here the sample spans 150,000 to 200,000 clones, about 92% being singletons. Sequenced material: peripheral blood. The receptors come from a man aged 60 to 75 with active or convalescent COVID-19.

This clone was detected only a few times. The chain is built from TRBV6-5 and TRBJ1-1; weak D call: TRBD1 (6 bases). The CDR3 extends over 14 amino acids. The germline CDR1 and CDR2 sequences are MNHEY and SVGAGI. Between the trimmed V and J ends, which lost 5 bases and 2 bases, there was a span of 12 bases. The CDR3 sequence: CASSREQGNTEAFF. The CDR3 DNA reads as TGTGCCAGCAGTCGAGAACAGGGAAACACTGAAGCTTTCTTT.

CDR3 in DNA: TGTGCCAGCAGTTCGACCCCGGGACAGGGGGCTAGCGGTGGCTACACCTTC. This encodes CASSSTPGQGASGGYTF. The rearrangement joins TRBV28 to TRBJ1-2, with TRBD1 matching 12 bases. CDR1 and CDR2 from the germline V gene are MDHEN and SYDVKM. CDR3 length equals 17 residues. Trimming cost V 4 bases and J 7 bases; bases outside gene matches: 13.

The chain couples TRBV5-8 to TRBJ1-6, with 8 positions matching TRBD1. With 4 bases clipped from V and 10 bases from J, the junction kept 10 bases outside the gene matches. Germline V lookup: CDR1 SGHTS, CDR2 YDEGEE. The CDR3 runs to 15 residues. CDR3 sequence (DNA): TGTGCCAGCAGCCCCGAAGACAGGGGTTCCTCACCCCTCCACTTT. Translating gives CASSPEDRGSSPLHF.

The chain is built from TRBV4-1 and TRBJ2-2; possibly TRBD2 for D (6 bases). Germline-derived CDR1 and CDR2 are MGHRA and YSYEKL. V lost 4 bases and J 0 bases, leaving 15 bases between the germline ends. This CDR3 spans 17 amino acids. The CDR3 is CASSPQEGRSNTGELFF. CDR3 DNA: TGCGCCAGCAGCCCACAGGAGGGCCGCTCGAACACCGGGGAGCTGTTTTTT.

This rearrangement joins TRBV6-5 to TRBJ2-2, with a tentative D call TRBD2 (5 bases). This CDR3 is 12 amino acids long. Germline CDR1 is MNHEY and CDR2 is SVGAGI. Trimming took off 8 bases at V and 2 bases at J, with 6 bases between the two ends. The CDR3 protein is CASGRNTGELFF. In DNA form, the CDR3 reads TGTGCCAGCGGGAGAAACACCGGGGAGCTGTTTTTT.

The rearrangement uses TRBV6-2 or TRBV6-3 and TRBJ1-6; unclear D gene. Between the trimmed V and J ends, which lost 2 bases and 7 bases, there was a span of 18 bases. Germline CDR1 MNHEY, CDR2 SVGEGT. The CDR3 sequence is 17 residues long. Written as DNA, the CDR3 is TGTGCCAGCAGTTACGGTACGTTCGGCGCTAGGAATTCACCCCTCCACTTT. This translates into CASSYGTFGARNSPLHF.

The chain joins TRBV10-3 to TRBJ1-3; no clear D gene. Germline CDR1 ENHRY, CDR2 SYGVKD. The ends were cut back, 2 bases at V and 0 bases at J, with 8 bases in the middle. The CDR3 runs 15 residues. The CDR3 nucleotides read TGTGCCATCAGTGAGGCAGGTTCCTCTGGAAACACCATATATTTT. Translating it yields CAISEAGSSGNTIYF.

The chain carries TRBV6-5 and TRBJ1-2; the D gene is possibly TRBD1 (5 bases). The CDR3 length is 12 residues. Germline V CDR1 and CDR2: MNHEY, SVGAGI. V was trimmed by 6 bases and J by 5 bases, leaving 10 bases between them. The CDR3 DNA follows: TGTGCCAGCAGGCAGGGTGGTTATGGCTACACCTTC. This sequence encodes CASRQGGYGYTF.

The DNA of the CDR3 is TGTGCCAGCAGCTTGGATCAGGGGGGCTATGGCTACACCTTC. Its translation: CASSLDQGGYGYTF. The V gene is TRBV5-5, the J gene TRBJ1-2; 7 bases fit TRBD1. CDR1 and CDR2 (germline): SGHKS, YYEKEE (reference sequence). The CDR3 has 14 residues. V shed 0 bases and J 4 bases; nucleotides not matched to a gene: 3.

This clone occurred once. This chain connects TRBV12-5 to TRBJ1-5; TRBD1 is a possible D gene (6 bases). Trimming stripped 2 bases from V and 2 bases from J, with 10 bases between. This CDR3 region has 15 residues. CDR1 and CDR2 (germline): LGHNT, FRNRAP. CDR3 in DNA: TGTGCTAGTGGTTTGACCCAGGGGCGCAATCAGCCCCAGCATTTT. Amino acids: CASGLTQGRNQPQHF. Together with reference TRBV12-5 and TRBJ1-5, the CDR3 gives the full variable domain: DARVTQTPRHKVTEMGQEVTMRCQPILGHNTVFWYRQTMMQGLELLAYFRNRAPLDDSGMPKDRFSAEMPDATLATLKIQPSEPRDSAVYFCASGLTQGRNQPQHFGDGTRLSIL.